These 11 T cell receptor beta chains share one sample of origin, sequenced in a study of response to subunit inactivated influenza vaccine (dated by TCRdb to 2017 to 2018). Library preparation employed RT-PCR. Sequencing took place on an Illumina HiSeq 2500. TCRdb passed the public sequencing reads through fastp at Q25 and MiXCR, retaining productive beta sequences. Records with the same CDR3 protein are collapsed into one entry carrying the most frequent genes and DNA. This sample comprises over 300,000 distinct CDR3 sequences, 20% to 25% of them detected only once. The ten most abundant clones make up about a tenth of the sample. The specimen comprised PBMCs from blood, sampled 21 months after vaccination. The source is a man between 50 and 75 years old who received an inactivated influenza vaccine. Donor details come from another sample of the same person, matched by shared clones.

V is TRBV20-1 and J is TRBJ2-7; no clear D. Between the trimmed V and J ends, which lost 1 base and 3 bases, there was a span of 10 bases. The V gene's germline CDR1 is DFQATT and CDR2 SNEGSKA (reference sequence). CDR3 size: 13 residues. CDR3 bases: TGCAGTGCTAGAGCCGGATCCGGCTACGAGCAGTACTTC. This gives the protein CSARAGSGYEQYF.

This clonotype showed up just a few times. This chain joins TRBV10-3 and TRBJ2-3, with 10 positions matching TRBD2. Trimming at V came to 6 bases and at J to 8 bases, leaving 8 bases not matched to a gene. The CDR3 is made up of 14 amino acids. The germline gives CDR1 ENHRY, CDR2 SYGVKD. The CDR3 is CAISPAGGSGTQYF. The CDR3 DNA reads TGTGCCATCAGCCCAGCGGGGGGGTCAGGTACGCAGTATTTT.

In its sample, this clonotype was seen many times. V and J are TRBV19 and TRBJ1-4; D ambiguous. V was pared by 5 bases and J by 3 bases, with 13 bases between. Germline CDR1 is LNHDA and CDR2 is SQIVND (reference sequence). The CDR3 runs to 15 residues. The CDR3 is CASSYRRRPNEKLFF. The CDR3 DNA sequence: TGTGCCAGTAGTTATCGACGGCGACCTAATGAAAAACTGTTTTTT.

Ten or more counts support this clonotype. The chain combines TRBV25-1 with TRBJ1-1, with D hard to call. Germline CDR1 is MGHDK and CDR2 is SYGVNS. This CDR3 contains 13 residues. V was trimmed by 2 bases and J by 5 bases, leaving 9 bases between them. This CDR3 reads CASSEDLRTEAFF. The CDR3 DNA sequence: TGTGCCAGCAGTGAAGACTTACGGACTGAAGCTTTCTTT.

V gene TRBV18 combines with J gene TRBJ2-1, with D unclear. V was pared by 1 base and J by 6 bases, with 4 bases between. There are 12 residues in the CDR3. The germline V gene has CDR1 KGHSH and CDR2 LQKENI. The CDR3 coding sequence is TGTGCCAGCTCACCACTCAGCAATGAGCAGTTCTTC. Amino acids: CASSPLSNEQFF.

The rearrangement uses TRBV28 and TRBJ1-5; D ambiguous. The germline CDR1 and CDR2 sequences are MDHEN and SYDVKM. The ends were cut back, 3 bases at V and 1 base at J, with 13 bases in the middle. The CDR3 consists of 16 residues. CDR3 DNA sequence: TGTGCCAGCAGTTTGTCCCCAGGAGGGAGCAATCAGCCCCAGCATTTT. This codes for CASSLSPGGSNQPQHF. The whole variable domain, filled in from reference TRBV28 and TRBJ1-5, reads DVKVTQSSRYLVKRTGEKVFLECVQDMDHENMFWYRQDPGLGLRLIYFSYDVKMKEKGDIPEGYSVSREKKERFSLILESASTNQTSMYLCASSLSPGGSNQPQHFGDGTRLSIL.

CDR3 in amino acids: CASSYSRTSGGTNYEQYF. The CDR3 nucleotides are TGTGCCAGCAGTTACTCGAGGACTAGCGGGGGGACCAACTACGAGCAGTACTTC. The chain combines TRBV6-5 with TRBJ2-7; TRBD2 matches 14 bases. CDR3 length: 18 residues. The V gene's germline CDR1 is MNHEY and CDR2 SVGAGI. V shed 0 bases and J 3 bases; nucleotides not matched to a gene: 7.

The J gene is TRBJ2-2, the V gene TRBV11-2, with 8 bases identical to TRBD1. After removal of 6 bases from V and 5 bases from J, the junction contained 17 bases not matched to a gene. Germline V CDR1 and CDR2: SGHAT, FQNNGV. The CDR3 length is 18 residues. CDR3 nucleotide sequence: TGTGCCAGCAGTTGGGGACCTACGGGTCAGGGGGCTACCGGGGAGCTGTTTTTT. Encoded protein: CASSWGPTGQGATGELFF. Combining the CDR3 with reference TRBV11-2 and TRBJ2-2 gives the whole variable domain EAGVAQSPRYKIIEKRQSVAFWCNPISGHATLYWYQQILGQGPKLLIQFQNNGVVDDSQLPKDRFSAERLKGVDSTLKIQPAKLEDSAVYLCASSWGPTGQGATGELFFGEGSRLTVL.

V and J are TRBV29-1 and TRBJ2-5; 7 positions agree with TRBD1. V lost 0 bases to trimming and J lost 4 bases; unmatched junction nucleotides: 2. The CDR3 length is 13 residues. Per germline, CDR1 SQVTM and CDR2 ANQGSEA. CDR3 in amino acids: CSVEENRGETQYF. CDR3 DNA sequence: TGCAGCGTTGAAGAGAACAGGGGAGAGACCCAGTACTTC.

In its sample, this clonotype was seen many times. The chain carries TRBV7-2 and TRBJ1-2, with a weak D call TRBD1 (6 bases). CDR1 is SGHTA, CDR2 FQGNSA, per germline. CDR3 size: 15 residues. With 1 base removed from V and 5 bases from J, the gap between germline ends came to 14 bases. The CDR3 region has the DNA TGTGCCAGCAGCTTAGTGCAGGACAGACTATATGGCTACACCTTC. Its translation: CASSLVQDRLYGYTF.

In this sample, this clonotype turned up a few times. The V and J genes are TRBV20-1 and TRBJ1-1; no clear D gene. There are 13 residues in the CDR3. Trimming pared 3 bases from V and 1 base from J, leaving 9 bases between. Germline CDR1 reads DFQATT; CDR2 reads SNEGSKA (reference sequence). The CDR3 region has the DNA TGCAGTGCTAGTAGGACGGCGAACACTGAAGCTTTCTTT. Translated, it gives CSASRTANTEAFF.